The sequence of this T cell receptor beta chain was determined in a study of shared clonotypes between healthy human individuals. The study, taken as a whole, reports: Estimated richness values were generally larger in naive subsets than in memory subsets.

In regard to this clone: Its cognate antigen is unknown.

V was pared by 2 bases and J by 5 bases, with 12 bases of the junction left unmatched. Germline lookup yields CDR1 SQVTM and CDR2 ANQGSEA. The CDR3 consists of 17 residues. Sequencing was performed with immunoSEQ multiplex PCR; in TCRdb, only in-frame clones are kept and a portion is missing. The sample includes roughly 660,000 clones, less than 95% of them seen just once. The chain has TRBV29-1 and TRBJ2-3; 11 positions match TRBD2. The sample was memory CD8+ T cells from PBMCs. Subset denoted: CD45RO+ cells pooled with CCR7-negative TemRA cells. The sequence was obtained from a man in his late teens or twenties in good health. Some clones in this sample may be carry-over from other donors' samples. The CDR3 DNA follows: TGCAGCGTTGAAAGGGGGGAACGGCTAGCGGGAGGAGATACGCAGTATTTT. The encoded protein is CSVERGERLAGGDTQYF.